The next 9 T cell receptor beta chains were all read from a single sample in a study of blood T cell repertoires in COVID-19. Using immunoSEQ multiplex PCR, the repertoire was profiled, and TCRdb retains in-frame clones only, with some absent. The sample lists 180,000 or so clones, 86% occurring once. Source material: PBMCs or T cells enriched from blood (not recorded which). These receptors all stem from a man in his forties with acute COVID-19.

The chain has TRBV19 and TRBJ2-1; 9 nucleotides line up with TRBD1. Trimming cost V 5 bases and J 9 bases; bases outside gene matches: 8. Germline V gene data show CDR1 as LNHDA and CDR2 as SQIVND (reference sequence). CDR3 length: 14 residues. DNA for the CDR3: TGTGCCAGTAGTGTTTGGACAGGGGAGTTTGAGCAGTTCTTC. It yields the protein CASSVWTGEFEQFF.

The chain has TRBV3-1 (or the pseudogene TRBV3-2) and TRBJ1-3; no clear D. CDR3 length: 16 residues. Germline values: CDR1 LGHDT, CDR2 YNNKEL (reference sequence). V lost 0 bases, J lost 0 bases, and 9 bases lay in between. CDR3 nucleotide sequence: TGTGCCAGCAGCCAAGATCCCCGCGGCTCTGGAAACACCATATATTTT. Its translation is CASSQDPRGSGNTIYF.

This clone was observed once. One end of the junction is discordant with germline, which a read error may explain. The J gene is TRBJ2-5, the V gene TRBV7-2, with TRBD2 matching over 10 bases. This CDR3 region has 14 residues. Germline V lookup: CDR1 SGHTA, CDR2 FQGNSA. Written as DNA, the CDR3 is TGTGCCAGCAGCCTAGCGGGAGCTATAGAGACCCAGTACTTC. This translates into CASSLAGAIETQYF.

V gene TRBV6-2 or TRBV6-3 combines with J gene TRBJ2-1; 12 bases align to TRBD2. With V trimmed by 4 bases and J by 13 bases, 8 bases remained unmatched. The CDR3 spans 14 residues. From germline, CDR1 is MNHEY and CDR2 SVGEGT. Written as DNA, the CDR3 is TGTGCCAGCAGTTCAGGGCTAGCGGGAGGGGATCAGTTCTTC. Residues: CASSSGLAGGDQFF.

This sequence joins TRBV27 and TRBJ1-1, with D perhaps TRBD1 (5 bases). This CDR3 is 14 amino acids long. CDR1 and CDR2 (germline): MNHEY, SMNVEV (reference sequence). Trimming left V 2 bases short and J 3 bases short, with 10 bases between. The CDR3 DNA sequence: TGTGCCAGCAGTTTACTGGGGCCGGACACTGAAGCTTTCTTT. As protein: CASSLLGPDTEAFF.

The CDR3 reads CASSLNGAGGDTGELFF. The CDR3 DNA is TGTGCCAGCAGCTTAAATGGTGCGGGAGGGGACACCGGGGAGCTGTTTTTT. The rearrangement uses TRBV11-3 and TRBJ2-2, with 9 bases aligning to TRBD2. The CDR3 covers 17 residues. Trimming removed 2 bases from V and 3 bases from J; junction bases left unmatched: 7. Per germline, CDR1 SGHNT and CDR2 YENEEA. The full variable domain, with the rest looked up from reference TRBV11-3 and TRBJ2-2, is EAGVVQSPRYKIIEKKQPVAFWCNPISGHNTLYWYLQNLGQGPELLIRYENEEAVDDSQLPKDRFSAERLKGVDSTLKIQPAELGDSAVYLCASSLNGAGGDTGELFFGEGSRLTVL.

J is TRBJ2-1 and V is TRBV13; D is unresolved. V lost 4 bases and J lost 5, with 9 bases in between. The CDR3 runs to 13 residues. Germline lookup yields CDR1 PRHDT and CDR2 FYEKMQ (reference sequence). The CDR3 region is CASSSRYHNEQFF. CDR3 DNA: TGTGCCAGCAGCTCCCGGTACCACAATGAGCAGTTCTTC.

The chain couples TRBV11-1 to TRBJ2-1; TRBD2 agrees at 9 bases. CDR3 length equals 16 residues. Trimming cost V 5 bases and J 5 bases; bases outside gene matches: 10. CDR1 is SGHAT, CDR2 FQDESV, per germline (reference sequence). The CDR3 protein is CASSQAGLAVHNEQFF. The CDR3 nucleotides read TGTGCCAGCAGCCAGGCGGGACTAGCAGTCCACAATGAGCAGTTCTTC.

V is TRBV5-1 and J is TRBJ2-3, with D perhaps TRBD2 (6 bases). Germline-derived CDR1 and CDR2 are SGHRS and YFSETQ. This CDR3 has 15 residues. The ends were cut back, 3 bases at V and 2 bases at J, with 13 bases in the middle. This CDR3 is CASSWLADPTDTQYF. The DNA of the CDR3 is TGCGCCAGCAGCTGGTTAGCGGACCCCACAGATACGCAGTATTTT.